The next 17 T cell receptor beta chains were all read from a single sample in a study of cytomegalovirus exposure and HLA in healthy donors. The PCR was carried out with 60 Vbeta primers and 13 Jbeta primers. Sequencing used immunoSEQ multiplex PCR; TCRdb keeps in-frame clones, though not all of them. The data show approximately 160,000 clones, 80% seen once. The sequenced sample consisted of PBMCs. These receptors all come from a human donor in good health.

The chain has TRBV19 and TRBJ1-2, with 8 nucleotides matching TRBD1. Per the germline V gene, CDR1 is LNHDA and CDR2 is SQIVND (reference sequence). Trimming took 4 bases from V and 6 from J; bases not matched to a gene: 13. This CDR3 has 16 residues. The chain's CDR3 is CASSTLKGTGRDGYTF. The CDR3 coding sequence is TGTGCCAGTAGTACTTTAAAGGGGACAGGCAGAGATGGCTACACCTTC.

The V and J genes are TRBV7-2 and TRBJ2-5, with 9 bases lining up with TRBD2. The J segment lost 4 bases and the V segment lost 1 base, leaving 4 bases of the junction unmatched. Germline CDR1 SGHTA, CDR2 FQGNSA. This CDR3 is built from 15 residues. The DNA of the CDR3 is TGTGCCAGCAGCTTAGAAGCTAGCGGGGCAGAGACCCAGTACTTC. Residues: CASSLEASGAETQYF.

This clone occurred a few times. J is TRBJ1-6 and V is TRBV5-1; a possible D gene is TRBD1 (6 bases). The germline CDR1 and CDR2 sequences are SGHRS and YFSETQ. V was trimmed by 2 bases and J by 10 bases, leaving 13 bases between them. CDR3 size: 14 residues. The CDR3 coding sequence is TGCGCCAGCAGCTTCAACAGGGCGGAATCACCCCTCCACTTT. Protein sequence: CASSFNRAESPLHF.

V and J are TRBV29-1 and TRBJ1-2, with 7 positions matching TRBD1. Per germline, CDR1 SQVTM and CDR2 ANQGSEA. There are 11 residues in the CDR3. Trimming took 6 bases from V and 6 from J; bases not matched to a gene: 4. The CDR3: CSVWDSDGYTF. CDR3 DNA: TGCAGCGTATGGGACAGCGATGGCTACACCTTC.

This chain uses TRBV21-1 with TRBJ1-6; TRBD1 is taken as the D call from the table, unchecked against the DNA. TRBV21-1 is recorded as a pseudogene. The CDR3 runs to 15 residues. DNA of the CDR3: TGTGCCAGCGGCCCCGCAAGGGGGCGGGATTCACCCCTCCACTTT. Translation: CASGPARGRDSPLHF.

This sequence joins TRBV11-3 and TRBJ1-1; D ambiguous. Germline V gene lookup returns CDR1 SGHNT and CDR2 YENEEA. Trimming stripped 2 bases from V and 1 base from J, with 8 bases between. CDR3 length: 14 residues. This CDR3 reads CASSLNAANTEAFF. Here the CDR3 DNA reads TGTGCCAGCAGCTTAAACGCGGCGAACACTGAAGCTTTCTTT.

This clone has a single count. V and J are TRBV15 and TRBJ2-1; D may be TRBD2 (5 bases). The CDR3 is 16 amino acids. Germline values: CDR1 LNHNV, CDR2 YYDKDF (reference sequence). Trimming took 3 bases from V and 0 from J, leaving 12 bases between them. The CDR3 loop is CATSSGGSSSYNEQFF. CDR3 bases: TGTGCCACCAGCAGTGGAGGTTCGAGCTCCTACAATGAGCAGTTCTTC.

The chain has TRBV9 and TRBJ2-7; TRBD2 might be the D (5 bases). V lost 3 bases and J lost 6, with 10 bases in between. Germline loops: CDR1 SGDLS, CDR2 YYNGEE. The CDR3 covers 12 residues. The CDR3 DNA is TGTGCCAGCAGCGCCCCACGGGGCGAGCAGTACTTC. Protein: CASSAPRGEQYF.

The genes are TRBV19 and TRBJ2-3; 10 bases align to TRBD2. Germline values: CDR1 LNHDA, CDR2 SQIVND (reference sequence). The V gene end was trimmed by 3 bases and the J gene end by 2 bases; junction bases not matched to a gene: 11. The CDR3 is made up of 18 amino acids. Here the CDR3 reads CASSIGKAGGPSTDTQYF. Written as DNA, the CDR3 is TGTGCCAGTAGTATTGGGAAAGCGGGGGGGCCGTCCACAGATACGCAGTATTTT.

The chain joins TRBV2 to TRBJ1-1; D is perhaps TRBD1 (6 bases). Trimming shortened V by 7 bases and J by 1 base, and 19 bases separated the two germline ends. The length of the CDR3 is 16 residues. Germline V gene sequence: CDR1 SNHLY, CDR2 FYNNEI. CDR3 in amino acids: CASNYREEDRNTEAFF. As DNA, the CDR3 is TGTGCCAGCAATTACAGGGAAGAAGACAGGAACACTGAAGCTTTCTTT.

V gene TRBV7-9 combines with J gene TRBJ2-1, with D possibly matching TRBD2 (5 bases). The CDR3 has 13 amino acids. Looked up from germline, CDR1 is SEHNR and CDR2 is FQNEAQ (reference sequence). Trimming removed 5 bases from V and 2 bases from J, with 7 bases in between. This chain's CDR3 is CASSPGTYNEQFF. The DNA of the CDR3 is TGTGCCAGCAGCCCCGGGACCTACAATGAGCAGTTCTTC.

About this clone: Different DNA sequences within this sample yield the same CDR3. In nucleotides, the CDR3 is TGTGCCAGCAGCGTAGGGGGCAACTATGGCTACACCTTC. As protein: CASSVGGNYGYTF. This chain links TRBV9 with TRBJ1-2; a possible D gene is TRBD1 (5 bases). The length of the CDR3 is 13 residues. The V end lost 0 bases, the J end lost 2 bases, and 5 bases lay between the germline ends. Germline V gene lookup returns CDR1 SGDLS and CDR2 YYNGEE.

The rearrangement uses TRBV4-1 and TRBJ1-4, with D maybe TRBD1 (5 bases). The CDR3 is made up of 16 amino acids. Germline CDR1 is MGHRA and CDR2 is YSYEKL. Trimming shortened V by 0 bases and J by 8 bases, and 16 bases separated the two germline ends. CDR3 DNA: TGCGCCAGCAGCCAAGACCCCCCGGGGGGAGACGAAAAACTGTTTTTT. Its protein product is CASSQDPPGGDEKLFF.

The CDR3 DNA follows: TGTGCCAGCAGTGAAGTCCGGGTTGGGTATGGCTACACCTTC. It specifies CASSEVRVGYGYTF. The V and J genes are TRBV2 and TRBJ1-2; D ambiguous. Trimming cost V 1 base and J 5 bases, with 11 bases left between them. CDR3 size: 14 residues. In germline, CDR1 is SNHLY, CDR2 FYNNEI.

This sequence joins TRBV6-1 and TRBJ2-3; 9 bases align to TRBD2. The V gene's germline CDR1 is MNHNS and CDR2 SASEGT. This CDR3 has 15 amino acids. Unmatched junction bases numbered 15, after V lost 6 bases and J lost 11 bases. The CDR3: CASSPGSGGPRGQYF. The DNA of the CDR3 is TGTGCCAGCAGCCCCGGTAGCGGGGGTCCCCGTGGGCAGTATTTT.

The rearrangement uses TRBV7-8 and TRBJ1-1; D is unresolved. Between the trimmed V and J ends, which lost 0 bases and 6 bases, there was a span of 5 bases. CDR3 length equals 12 residues. The germline CDR1 and CDR2 sequences are SGHVS and FQNEAQ. Here the CDR3 reads CASSLATSEAFF. The CDR3 DNA reads TGTGCCAGCAGCTTAGCCACATCTGAAGCTTTCTTT.

This clone has a single count. One end of the junction varies from germline; a read error may be responsible. The rearrangement joins TRBV4-1 to TRBJ2-7, with D tentatively TRBD1 (6 bases). Germline V lookup: CDR1 MGHRA, CDR2 YSYEKL. The CDR3 sequence is 16 residues long. The CDR3 DNA reads TGCGCCGGCAGCCAACCTCCGGGACACCGCTCCTACGAGCAGTACTTC. Its protein is CAGSQPPGHRSYEQYF.